This record looks at one TCR beta chain sequence and its context. The sample belongs to a study of blood T cell repertoires in COVID-19. For the study at large: From T cells, B-cell-depleted T cells, or PBMCs came the material, which was cDNA or gDNA.

Original methodology: Amplification from reference gene primers served as the basis for estimated nucleated cell counts. TCRdb's table, derived via immunoSEQ multiplex PCR, lists solely in-frame clones and lacks some. The V and J calls and the clone size are those of that table, but D and trimming were determined from the DNA. The sample holds about 160,000 clones; approximately 81% are singletons and the top ten take more than 6.5%. The V gene's germline CDR1 is LGHDT and CDR2 YNNKEL (reference sequence). CDR3 length: 16 amino acids. With V trimmed by 3 bases and J by 3 bases, 8 bases remained unmatched.

The chain employs TRBV3-1 (or the pseudogene TRBV3-2) and TRBJ2-5, with 9 nucleotides matching TRBD2. Sequencing used peripheral blood. The TCR comes from a woman aged 60-75 years with COVID-19, enrolled during active disease. The CDR3 DNA sequence: TGTGCCAGCAGCCACGGAGCGGGGGGCGGCAAAGAGACCCAGTACTTC. Translated: CASSHGAGGGKETQYF.